Shown below are 15 T cell receptor beta chains from a single sample sequenced in a study of blood T cell repertoires in COVID-19. TCRdb's table, derived via immunoSEQ multiplex PCR, lists solely in-frame clones and lacks some. The sample shows 200,000 or so clones, about four fifths of them seen only once. Sequencing used PBMCs or T cells enriched from blood (not recorded which). The receptors derive from a man between 35 and 55 years old who had recovered from COVID-19.

In the case of this clone: The junction differs from germline at one of its ends, possibly a read error. This rearrangement joins TRBV6-1 to TRBJ1-2; 7 bases map to TRBD1. From germline, CDR1 is MNHNS and CDR2 SASEGT. The CDR3 consists of 16 residues. The CDR3 reads CASTEYPPGTVYGYTF. DNA for the CDR3: TGTGCCAGCACTGAATACCCCCCGGGGACAGTTTATGGCTACACCTTC.

The chain employs TRBV19 and TRBJ2-3; D might be TRBD2 (5 bases). The germline CDR1 and CDR2 sequences are LNHDA and SQIVND (reference sequence). Trimming left V 5 bases short and J 8 bases short, with 14 bases between. The CDR3 is 13 residues long. In DNA, the CDR3 is TGTGCCAGTAGTCTAAGCGGTCGGGCTACGCAGTATTTT. This encodes CASSLSGRATQYF.

This rearrangement joins TRBV6-1 to TRBJ2-7; 8 positions agree with TRBD2. The CDR3 loop spans 17 amino acids. Germline V gene data show CDR1 as MNHNS and CDR2 as SASEGT. J gave up 0 bases and V 3 bases, and 10 bases lay outside the gene matches. CDR3 sequence reads: CASSEATSAAVSYEQYF. Here the CDR3 DNA reads TGTGCCAGCAGTGAGGCGACTAGCGCCGCGGTCTCCTACGAGCAGTACTTC.

The V and J genes are TRBV5-4 and TRBJ2-3; D remains ambiguous. V was shortened by 5 bases and J by 0 bases, with 13 bases between the two germline ends. This CDR3 is 15 amino acids long. Germline CDR1 SGHNT, CDR2 YYREEE (reference sequence). CDR3: CASRSDQASTDTQYF. The CDR3 DNA is TGTGCCAGCAGATCAGATCAGGCTAGCACAGATACGCAGTATTTT.

This sequence joins TRBV7-9 and TRBJ2-7, with D possibly being TRBD1 (6 bases). The V gene lost 5 bases and the J gene lost 6 bases, with 17 bases spanning the gap. The length of the CDR3 is 14 residues. The V gene's germline CDR1 is SEHNR and CDR2 FQNEAQ (reference sequence). CDR3 sequence (DNA): TGTGCCAGCAGCGTACAGGGCGGTGCGCTCGAGCAGTACTTC. Translating it yields CASSVQGGALEQYF. Complete variable domain (other parts from reference TRBV7-9 and TRBJ2-7): DTGVSQNPRHKITKRGQNVTFRCDPISEHNRLYWYRQTLGQGPEFLTYFQNEAQLEKSRLLSDRFSAERPKGSFSTLEIQRTEQGDSAMYLCASSVQGGALEQYFGPGTRLTVT.

Turning to this clone: The same CDR3 can be traced to other DNA sequences in this sample. The chain links TRBV3-1 (or the pseudogene TRBV3-2) to TRBJ1-3, with unresolved D. Trimming shortened V by 1 base and J by 4 bases, and 8 bases separated the two germline ends. The CDR3 length is 14 residues. Germline loops: CDR1 LGHDT, CDR2 YNNKEL (reference sequence). In DNA form, the CDR3 reads TGTGCCAGCAGCCAAGGAGGATCGGGAAACACCATATATTTT. The encoded protein is CASSQGGSGNTIYF.

This clone was seen a few times. The chain couples TRBV19 to TRBJ1-1; D gene unclear. With 3 bases removed from V and 5 bases from J, the gap between germline ends came to 10 bases. The CDR3 extends over 13 amino acids. CDR1 is LNHDA and CDR2 is SQIVND in the germline V gene (reference sequence). The CDR3 DNA follows: TGTGCCAGTAGTATTACAGCAAGGACTGAAGCTTTCTTT. As protein: CASSITARTEAFF.

The CDR3: CASSPIRLPKEDEQFF. CDR3 nucleotide sequence: TGTGCCAGCTCACCAATACGACTCCCAAAAGAGGATGAGCAGTTCTTC. The J gene is TRBJ2-1, the V gene TRBV18; D call uncertain. The CDR3 contains 16 residues. V was trimmed by 2 bases and J by 8 bases, leaving 19 bases between them. CDR1 and CDR2 from the germline V gene are KGHSH and LQKENI. Variable domain in full (rest from reference TRBV18 and TRBJ2-1): NAGVMQNPRHLVRRRGQEARLRCSPMKGHSHVYWYRQLPEEGLKFMVYLQKENIIDESGMPKERFSAEFPKEGPSILRIQQVVRGDSAAYFCASSPIRLPKEDEQFFGPGTRLTVL.

The chain uses TRBV3-1 (or the pseudogene TRBV3-2) and TRBJ1-6, with TRBD1 matching over 10 bases. This CDR3 has 15 residues. With V trimmed by 7 bases and J by 7 bases, 7 bases remained unmatched. Germline-derived CDR1 and CDR2 are LGHDT and YNNKEL (reference sequence). The CDR3 is CASTYGTGVNSPLHF. In DNA form, the CDR3 reads TGTGCCAGCACCTACGGGACAGGGGTCAATTCACCCCTCCACTTT.

The rearrangement joins TRBV7-9 to TRBJ2-7; 8 nucleotides align to TRBD2. The germline CDR1 and CDR2 sequences are SEHNR and FQNEAQ (reference sequence). Unmatched junction bases numbered 8, after V lost 5 bases and J lost 2 bases. The CDR3 is 15 amino acids. The CDR3 here is CASSVSGDATYEQYF. For the CDR3, the DNA is TGTGCCAGCAGCGTTAGCGGGGACGCCACCTACGAGCAGTACTTC.

The V gene is TRBV11-1, the J gene TRBJ1-1; D is perhaps TRBD1 (5 bases). The CDR3 has 15 amino acids. The germline V and J ends were trimmed by 3 bases and 1 base, with 12 bases remaining between them. From germline, CDR1 is SGHAT and CDR2 FQDESV (reference sequence). The CDR3 is CASSLRTGSNTEAFF. The DNA for the CDR3 is TGTGCCAGCAGCTTGAGAACAGGCTCGAACACTGAAGCTTTCTTT. The whole variable domain, filled in from reference TRBV11-1 and TRBJ1-1, reads EAEVAQSPRYKITEKSQAVAFWCDPISGHATLYWYRQILGQGPELLVQFQDESVVDDSQLPKDRFSAERLKGVDSTLKIQPAELGDSAMYLCASSLRTGSNTEAFFGQGTRLTVV.

The chain is built from TRBV18 and TRBJ2-5; tentatively, D is TRBD2 (5 bases). This CDR3 has 14 residues. Germline V lookup: CDR1 KGHSH, CDR2 LQKENI. Trimming cost V 3 bases and J 5 bases, with 13 bases left between them. The CDR3 spells CASSPTIRRETQYF. The CDR3 nucleotides read TGTGCCAGCTCACCGACTATCCGACGGGAGACCCAGTACTTC.

The V and J genes are TRBV21-1 and TRBJ1-5; the table names TRBD1, a call not compared with the DNA. TRBV21-1 is recorded as a pseudogene. The CDR3 runs 14 residues. The CDR3 DNA reads as TGTGCCAGCAGCAAAGACAGGGGCAATCAGCCCCAGCATTTT. This codes for CASSKDRGNQPQHF.

The V gene is TRBV28, the J gene TRBJ2-4; weak D call: TRBD1 (5 bases). Per the germline V gene, CDR1 is MDHEN and CDR2 is SYDVKM. The CDR3 totals 14 residues. V lost 6 bases and J lost 2, with 11 bases in between. In nucleotides, the CDR3 is TGTGCCAGCAGGCAGGGTTCTACCAAAAACATTCAGTACTTC. It yields the protein CASRQGSTKNIQYF.

The chain uses TRBV7-2 and TRBJ1-1; 8 bases are shared with TRBD1. This CDR3 region has 14 residues. The trim removed 3 bases at V and 2 bases at J, leaving 2 bases unmatched. Per the germline V gene, CDR1 is SGHTA and CDR2 is FQGNSA. CDR3 DNA: TGTGCCAGCAGCTTGGACAGGGTCAACACTGAAGCTTTCTTT. Protein product: CASSLDRVNTEAFF. The whole variable domain, remainder taken from reference TRBV7-2 and TRBJ1-1, is GAGVSQSPSNKVTEKGKDVELRCDPISGHTALYWYRQSLGQGLEFLIYFQGNSAPDKSGLPSDRFSAERTGGSVSTLTIQRTQQEDSAVYLCASSLDRVNTEAFFGQGTRLTVV.